This T cell receptor (beta chain) was profiled in a study of lymphopenia after photon versus proton radiotherapy. General study results and limits: Relative stability marked proton patients; photon patients lost diversity and naive cells.

V was clipped by 0 bases and J by 5 bases, with 11 bases between them. CDR3 length equals 14 residues. Germline V gives CDR1 MNHEY, CDR2 SVGAGI. A note on this clone: What it binds is not known.

Sequenced by immunoSEQ multiplex PCR; TCRdb stores in-frame clones only, minus some. Counted here are roughly 53,000 clones, 80% to 90% occurring once; the ten biggest clones make up 25% to 30%. This TCR was recovered from a man aged 45-65 years with gastric cancer. This specimen consisted of peripheral blood, obtained from a patient treated with photon-based radiotherapy. The V gene is TRBV6-5, the J gene TRBJ2-7; D is possibly TRBD1 (6 bases). This CDR3 reads CASSYSGDNHEQYF. CDR3 DNA: TGTGCCAGCAGTTACTCGGGGGACAATCACGAGCAGTACTTC.